A single sample gave rise to the 25 T cell receptor beta chains below, sequenced in a study of CD8+CD57+ T cells in acquired aplastic anemia. Investigators profiled TCR beta VDJ and CDR3 from genomic DNA template. Via MiXCR, TCRdb re-called the reads, giving one row per CDR3 protein. The table lists just over 400,000 distinct CDR3 sequences, roughly 64% of them singletons. Sequencing was performed on sorted CD4+, CD8+, or CD8+CD57+ T cells (not recorded which) from PBMCs. All receptors come from a human donor in good health, serving as a control.

This clonotype was observed at least ten times. This chain joins TRBV5-1 and TRBJ1-4; D unclear. V dropped 6 bases and J dropped 5 bases, with 17 bases sitting between them. CDR3 length equals 15 residues. Germline V gives CDR1 SGHRS, CDR2 YFSETQ. In nucleotides, the CDR3 is TGCGCCAGCAAACAGTCAAGGATCTTAAATGAAAAACTGTTTTTT. Translated: CASKQSRILNEKLFF.

This clonotype showed up just a few times. The chain uses TRBV7-2 and TRBJ2-7; TRBD1 agrees at 8 bases. The germline V gene encodes CDR1 SGHTA and CDR2 FQGNSA. CDR3 size: 14 residues. V lost 5 bases, J lost 2 bases, and 5 bases stayed unmatched. The CDR3 here is CASSIQGGTYEQYF. The CDR3, as DNA: TGTGCCAGCAGCATACAGGGGGGAACCTACGAGCAGTACTTC. The whole variable domain, remainder taken from reference TRBV7-2 and TRBJ2-7, is GAGVSQSPSNKVTEKGKDVELRCDPISGHTALYWYRQSLGQGLEFLIYFQGNSAPDKSGLPSDRFSAERTGGSVSTLTIQRTQQEDSAVYLCASSIQGGTYEQYFGPGTRLTVT.

In this sample, this clonotype turned up a few times. DNA of the CDR3: TGCAGTGCATCCGTGACTAGCGGGGGCTACAATGAGCAGTTCTTC. It is translated as CSASVTSGGYNEQFF. This chain connects TRBV20-1 to TRBJ2-1, with 12 bases matching TRBD2. Germline trimming cut 6 bases from V and 3 bases from J; bases unmatched to any gene: 6. The CDR3 contains 15 residues. The germline CDR1 and CDR2 sequences are DFQATT and SNEGSKA (reference sequence).

Only one count was recorded for this clonotype. Its ends do not fully match the called genes, so a read error is possible. The gene calls are TRBV9 and TRBJ1-6; D not resolved. CDR1 is SGDLS and CDR2 is YYNGEE in the germline V gene. This CDR3 is 14 amino acids long. Here the CDR3 reads CASSAGRSKETQYF. DNA for the CDR3: TGTGCCAGCAGCGCCGGACGGAGCAAAGAGACCCAGTACTTT.

The chain couples TRBV5-8 to TRBJ1-2, with D uncertain. This CDR3 is built from 13 residues. CDR1 is SGHTS, CDR2 YDEGEE, per germline. With 5 bases removed from V and 1 base from J, the gap between germline ends came to 9 bases. Here the CDR3 DNA reads TGTGCCAGCAGTACAACCAATAACTATGGCTACACCTTC. Translation: CASSTTNNYGYTF.

This clonotype came up a few times. The chain combines TRBV29-1 with TRBJ1-2, with 7 bases aligning to TRBD1. From germline, CDR1 is SQVTM and CDR2 ANQGSEA. V trimming: 7 bases; J trimming: 1 base; junction bases outside the gene matches: 3. The CDR3 has 12 residues. Written as DNA, the CDR3 is TGCAGCGCTACAGGGGTTAACTATGGCTACACCTTC. Protein product: CSATGVNYGYTF.

About this clonotype: The CDR3 carries no conserved terminal phenylalanine or tryptophan, so it likely arises from a read error. The limits of the CDR3 on the DNA are not certain, so only TCRdb's listed CDR3 is given. The V gene is TRBV24-1, the J gene TRBJ1-5; the table's D call, TRBD1, has no DNA check behind it. The germline CDR1 and CDR2 sequences are KGHDR and SFDVKD. The CDR3 extends over 17 residues, inclusive of both ends. This chain's CDR3 is CATSERATGHSNQPQQR.

This clonotype has at least ten counts. The chain carries TRBV20-1 and TRBJ1-1; TRBD1 matches 7 bases. Losses at the gene ends were 3 bases for V and 12 bases for J; bases not matched to a gene: 13. Germline V CDR1 and CDR2: DFQATT, SNEGSKA (reference sequence). The CDR3 sequence is 13 residues long. CDR3 residues: CSARDGTGDVTFF. In DNA, the CDR3 is TGCAGTGCTAGGGACGGAACAGGGGATGTAACTTTCTTT.

As for this clonotype: With a much larger clone just one base away, this may be a read error. The chain joins TRBV9 to TRBJ1-1, with D tentatively TRBD1 (5 bases). The CDR3 totals 13 residues. Germline CDR1 reads SGDLS; CDR2 reads YYNGEE. CDR3 coding DNA: TGTGCCAGCAGTCACAGGATGAACACTGAAGCTCTCTTT. Amino acids: CASSHRMNTEALF. The variable domain in full, with the rest retrieved from reference TRBV9 and TRBJ1-1, is DSGVTQTPKHLITATGQRVTLRCSPRSGDLSVYWYQQSLDQGLQFLIQYYNGEERAKGNILERFSAQQFPDLHSELNLSSLELGDSALYFCASSHRMNTEALFGQGTRLTVV.

There are many counts of this clonotype. The chain combines TRBV20-1 with TRBJ2-5, with TRBD2 matching over 8 bases. V lost 3 bases to trimming and J lost 4 bases; unmatched junction nucleotides: 19. CDR1 and CDR2 (germline): DFQATT, SNEGSKA (reference sequence). CDR3 length equals 18 residues. CDR3 sequence (DNA): TGCAGTGCTAGGGGGGGGGCATTCCGGCGGGGGGCCTCAGAGACCCAGTACTTC. It encodes CSARGGAFRRGASETQYF.

As concerns this clonotype: Likely a read error: the CDR3 ends without its conserved phenylalanine or tryptophan. It is unclear where the CDR3 begins or ends on the DNA, so no DNA is shown, and the CDR3 is as TCRdb lists it. This rearrangement joins TRBV2 to TRBJ1-3; the table's D gene call, TRBD1, was not cross checked with the DNA. The CDR3 is 16 residues long, ends included. In germline, CDR1 is SNHLY, CDR2 FYNNEI. CDR3 in amino acids: CASTPTGAGYGYTFGS.

This rearrangement joins TRBV5-4 to TRBJ2-5; 7 positions agree with TRBD2. Per germline, CDR1 SGHNT and CDR2 YYREEE (reference sequence). CDR3 length equals 16 residues. V lost 3 bases, J lost 5 bases, and 13 bases stayed unmatched. CDR3 sequence (DNA): TGTGCCAGCAGCTACCGGGAGGCGACGGGGGTGGAGACCCAGTACTTC. It is translated as CASSYREATGVETQYF.

This chain links TRBV25-1 with TRBJ2-7; D call uncertain. The ends were cut back, 2 bases at V and 5 bases at J, with 10 bases in the middle. Germline V gives CDR1 MGHDK, CDR2 SYGVNS. The length of the CDR3 is 13 residues. This CDR3 reads CASSETDVNEQYF. CDR3 nucleotides: TGTGCCAGCAGTGAAACAGACGTCAACGAGCAGTACTTC.

The rearrangement uses TRBV20-1 and TRBJ2-7; D perhaps matches TRBD1 (6 bases). CDR1 and CDR2 (germline): DFQATT, SNEGSKA (reference sequence). Trimming removed 5 bases from V and 3 bases from J, with 20 bases in between. This CDR3 is built from 15 residues. CDR3 in DNA: TGCAGTGCTCCTTCGAGGACCCAGGGGCACTACGAGCAGTACTTC. It translates to CSAPSRTQGHYEQYF.

Notes on this clonotype: A read error may account for a junction end that differs from germline. This sequence joins TRBV12-3 or TRBV12-4 and TRBJ1-1; unclear D gene. This CDR3 region has 13 residues. Written as DNA, the CDR3 is TGTGCCATCAGTTTACTGTGGAACACTGAAGCTTTCTTT. Its translation is CAISLLWNTEAFF.

The CDR3 nucleotides are TGTGCCAGCAGCTTGGCCCCGCGGGAATTTTATGGCTACACCTTC. The encoded protein is CASSLAPREFYGYTF. This chain connects TRBV5-4 to TRBJ1-2, with D uncertain. Germline V CDR1 and CDR2: SGHNT, YYREEE (reference sequence). Deletions cut 0 bases from V and 5 bases from J, with 14 bases between. This CDR3 spans 15 amino acids.

Turning to this clonotype: The CDR3 does not end in the conserved phenylalanine or tryptophan, so this is likely a read error. Because the CDR3's place on the DNA is in doubt, the DNA is left out and the CDR3 is given as listed by TCRdb. The chain joins TRBV2 to TRBJ1-2; the table's D gene call, TRBD1, was not cross checked with the DNA. Germline assignment: CDR1 SNHLY and CDR2 FYNNEI. The CDR3 region is 15 residues in length, termini included. CDR3: CASSVGPRTDTGYPY.

The gene calls are TRBV7-2 and TRBJ1-1; 7 nucleotides match TRBD1. The V gene's germline CDR1 is SGHTA and CDR2 FQGNSA. The ends lost 6 bases at V and 5 bases at J; junction bases unmatched: 9. CDR3 size: 14 residues. CDR3 DNA sequence: TGTGCCAGCAGTCGTACAGGGGTCGGGACTGAAGCTTTCTTT. Translated: CASSRTGVGTEAFF.

Remarks on this clonotype: The DNA is left out, because the CDR3 cannot be placed on it with certainty; the CDR3 is given as TCRdb lists it. The genes are TRBV12-3 or TRBV12-4 and TRBJ1-2; the table's D call of TRBD1 was not tested on the DNA. The CDR3 contains 15 residues when both ends are counted. This chain's CDR3 is CASSFTGGGGYTFAF.

The chain couples TRBV4-2 to TRBJ2-7; 10 bases match TRBD1. CDR1 and CDR2 from the germline V gene are LGHNA and YNFKEQ. V shed 0 bases, J shed 2 bases, and the junction held 7 bases outside the gene matches. CDR3 length: 17 amino acids. The CDR3 is CASSQDLDGTGAYEQYF. CDR3 sequence (DNA): TGTGCCAGCAGCCAAGATTTGGATGGGACAGGGGCCTACGAGCAGTACTTC.

V usage is TRBV7-2 and J usage is TRBJ1-1; no clear D. Deletions cut 5 bases from V and 4 bases from J, with 17 bases between. Germline lookup yields CDR1 SGHTA and CDR2 FQGNSA. CDR3 length: 15 amino acids. CDR3: CASSLVWSVSTEAFF. As DNA, the CDR3 is TGTGCCAGCAGCCTAGTATGGTCCGTCAGCACTGAAGCTTTCTTT. Full variable domain (remainder filled in from reference TRBV7-2 and TRBJ1-1): GAGVSQSPSNKVTEKGKDVELRCDPISGHTALYWYRQSLGQGLEFLIYFQGNSAPDKSGLPSDRFSAERTGGSVSTLTIQRTQQEDSAVYLCASSLVWSVSTEAFFGQGTRLTVV.

This chain uses TRBV20-1 with TRBJ2-3; TRBD2 agrees at 11 bases. CDR3 length equals 12 residues. The germline CDR1 and CDR2 sequences are DFQATT and SNEGSKA (reference sequence). V lost 5 bases to trimming and J lost 12 bases; unmatched junction nucleotides: 7. In nucleotides, the CDR3 is TGCAGTGCTGGGAGGACTAGCGGGCTCCAGTATTTT. Amino acids: CSAGRTSGLQYF.

To note about this clonotype: Since no conserved phenylalanine or tryptophan closes the CDR3, a read error is the likely cause. No DNA is shown, since the ends of the CDR3 on it are uncertain; the CDR3 is the one TCRdb lists. V is TRBV15 and J is TRBJ1-3. The CDR3 adds up to 16 amino acids, both ends counted. Germline values: CDR1 LNHNV, CDR2 YYDKDF (reference sequence). The CDR3 loop is CAISGERANSGYTFGL.

This clonotype has at least ten counts. V is TRBV2 and J is TRBJ2-2; TRBD1 is a possible D gene (5 bases). The CDR3 covers 15 residues. The germline CDR1 and CDR2 sequences are SNHLY and FYNNEI. The V end lost 6 bases, the J end lost 0 bases, and 11 bases lay between the germline ends. The CDR3 region is CASSQETANTGELFF. The CDR3, as DNA: TGTGCCAGCAGCCAAGAGACAGCGAACACCGGGGAGCTGTTTTTT.

As regards this clonotype: Since no conserved phenylalanine or tryptophan closes the CDR3, a read error is the likely cause. It is unclear where the CDR3 begins or ends on the DNA, so no DNA is shown, and the CDR3 is as TCRdb lists it. CDR3 amino acids: CASSKILAGGTWNTGD. The V gene is TRBV2, the J gene TRBJ1-2. Germline V gene sequence: CDR1 SNHLY, CDR2 FYNNEI. A total of 16 residues make up the CDR3, ends included.